This T cell receptor (beta chain) is drawn from a study of cytomegalovirus exposure and HLA in healthy donors. Findings and caveats of the study: Rare TCR sequences dominated, though some public TCRs recurred in many donors.

The study sampled nominally healthy donors, though unrecorded immune exposures were likely. With regard to this clone: Its specificity is unknown.

Looked up from germline, CDR1 is MGHRA and CDR2 is YSYEKL. This CDR3 has 14 amino acids. J lost 7 bases, V lost 4 bases, and 3 bases had no gene match. The PCR used 60 Vbeta and 13 Jbeta primers. Profiled with immunoSEQ multiplex PCR; TCRdb holds only in-frame clones, not every one. The sample yields more than 150,000 clones, roughly 88% seen once. The V and J genes are TRBV4-1 and TRBJ1-6; 8 bases are a match to TRBD1. Material: PBMCs. This receptor was obtained from a girl aged 2 to 9 in good health and CMV-seropositive. The CDR3 region is CASSLGQGNSPLHF. In DNA, the CDR3 is TGCGCCAGCAGCCTAGGACAGGGAAATTCACCCCTCCACTTT.